This is a list of T cell receptor beta chains from one sample in a study of T cell repertoires in cytomegalovirus infection. TCRdb ran MiXCR on the reads and lists one entry per CDR3 protein. The repertoire includes about a million distinct CDR3 sequences, roughly 30% of them detected once, and over 12% sits in the top ten. Antigen specificity for these receptors is unknown. The sample here was cultured CD8+ T cells from PBMCs, taken from culture after CMV antigen stimulation. Receptors originate from a human donor in good health (CMV status not recorded). Some clones in this sample may be carry-over from other donors' samples. Each CDR3 is given with its conserved first and last residue. The D gene is left open where the match is weak. For some rows the clone size is stated as once, few or many, or as a class when expanded; others skip it.

>TRBJ1-6|TRBD1|.|TRBV19
TGTGCCAGTAGTACCCGACAGGGGTTTAATTCACTCCTCCACTTT
CASSTRQGFNSLLHF
>TRBJ1-3|.|few|TRBV4-3
TGCGCCAGCAGCCAAGATGGAGAGGGCACGGGAAACACCATATATTTT
CASSQDGEGTGNTIYF
>TRBJ1-1|.|few|TRBV13
TGTGCCAGCAGCGCCGGGGACCGATTGAACACTGAAGCTTTCTTT
CASSAGDRLNTEAFF
>TRBJ2-2|TRBD1|few|TRBV6-1
TGTGCCAGCACACTACAGGGGTCGTATACCGGGGAGCTGTTTTTT
CASTLQGSYTGELFF
>TRBJ1-6|.|.|TRBV6-2/TRBV6-3
TGTGCCAGCAGTTACGAGGGAGCCAGGTCCTATAATTCACCCCTCCACTTT
CASSYEGARSYNSPLHF
>TRBJ2-1|TRBD2|few|TRBV7-3
TGTGCCAGCAGCTTAAGTCCTAGCGGGGGGGCCGTTTACCCCTACAATGAGCAGTTCTTC
CASSLSPSGGAVYPYNEQFF
>TRBJ1-4|TRBD1|.|TRBV27
TGTGCCAGCAGCCCGACAGGGGCAGATAATGAAAAACTGTTTTTT
CASSPTGADNEKLFF
>TRBJ2-2|.|once|TRBV19
TGTGCCAGTACCCACGGACACAGGGAAATTAACACCGGGGAGCTGTTTTTT
CASTHGHREINTGELFF
>TRBJ1-1|TRBD1|.|TRBV7-9
TGTGCCAGCAGCGGGCGAGACAGGGGGTACACTGAAGCTTTCTTT
CASSGRDRGYTEAFF
>TRBJ1-2|TRBD1|few|TRBV7-6
TGTGCCAGCAGCTCCTCAACGGGGACAGGGGGCACCGGGGACGGCTACACCTTC
CASSSSTGTGGTGDGYTF
>TRBJ2-3|TRBD1|.|TRBV5-4
TGTGCCAGCAGTAACCTGGGACAGGGGATCACAGATACGCAGTATTTT
CASSNLGQGITDTQYF
>TRBJ1-5|.|.|TRBV28
TGTGCCAGCAGCCCCACCCAGAATAGCAATCAGCCCCAGCATTTT
CASSPTQNSNQPQHF
>TRBJ2-3|.|.|TRBV14
TGTGCCAGCAGCCAGAGACACGGGACTACGCAGTATTTT
CASSQRHGTTQYF
>TRBJ1-2|TRBD1|few|TRBV7-9
TGTGCCAGCAGCTTAGAGGGGACAGAAACTAACTATGGCTACACCTTC
CASSLEGTETNYGYTF
>TRBJ1-1|.|few|TRBV14
TGTGCCAGCAGCCCTTACAGAAGCTTGAACACTGAAGCTTTCTTT
CASSPYRSLNTEAFF
>TRBJ1-1|.|.|TRBV6-1
TGTGCCAGCAGTCCTCAACGGGGGGGCTACACTGAAGCTTTCTTT
CASSPQRGGYTEAFF
>TRBJ2-1|.|once|TRBV7-6
TGTGTCAGCAGCTTACCTCAATACAATGAGCAGTTCTTC
CVSSLPQYNEQFF
>TRBJ1-1|.|.|TRBV6-5
TGTGCCAGCAGTTACTCGGCAGGGGAGACCACTGAAGCTTTCTTT
CASSYSAGETTEAFF
>TRBJ2-1|.|.|TRBV4-1
TGCGCCAGCAGCCCCAAGTCTGCAGATGAGCAGTTCTTC
CASSPKSADEQFF
>TRBJ1-2|TRBD1|many|TRBV7-2
TGTGCCAGCAGACCCCGGGACAGGGATGACTATGGCTACACCTTC
CASRPRDRDDYGYTF
>TRBJ1-2|TRBD1|.|TRBV27
TGTGCCAGCAGTAGTTTAAGGGACAGGGGGATTCTCACCTTC
CASSSLRDRGILTF
>TRBJ2-7|TRBD1|many|TRBV7-6
TGTGCCAGCAGCCCGGGACAGGGAGGGTACGAGCAGTACTTC
CASSPGQGGYEQYF
>TRBJ2-7|.|few|TRBV12-3/TRBV12-4
TGTGCCAGCAGTCTAAAGGGGGCGGGGGAGCAGTACTTC
CASSLKGAGEQYF
>TRBJ2-5|.|many|TRBV12-3/TRBV12-4
TGTGCCAGCAGTTCCGGACTCGTACAAGAGACCCAGTACTTC
CASSSGLVQETQYF
>TRBJ2-3|.|few|TRBV4-1
TGCGCCAGCAGCCAATTCCACAGGGAGGGGGCCGATACGCAGTATTTT
CASSQFHREGADTQYF
>TRBJ1-1|.|.|TRBV12-3/TRBV12-4
TGTGCCAGCAGACCTCACCTAAAGGGCACTGAAGCTTTCTTT
CASRPHLKGTEAFF
>TRBJ2-7|.|.|TRBV9
TGTGCCAGCAGCGCCACAGGGTTCCGGCACGAGCAGTACTTC
CASSATGFRHEQYF
>TRBJ1-1|.|.|TRBV7-6
TGTGCCAGCAGCTCGGAAGGGGGCACTGAAGCTTTCTTT
CASSSEGGTEAFF
>TRBJ2-1|.|once|TRBV7-6
TGTGCCAGCAGCTTAGCGTATAGCCGTAAGCAGTTCTTC
CASSLAYSRKQFF
>TRBJ1-1|.|few|TRBV6-1
TGTGCCAGCAGTTGGACCGTGGACACTGAAGCTTTCTTT
CASSWTVDTEAFF
>TRBJ2-2|TRBD1|many|TRBV6-5
TGTGCCAGCAGTTACAAGGGGGCTGGTACCGGGGAGCTGTTTTTT
CASSYKGAGTGELFF
>TRBJ2-1|.|.|TRBV4-1
TGCGCCAGCAGCCAAGGGATTGGACCCAACAATGAGCAGTTCTTC
CASSQGIGPNNEQFF
>TRBJ1-3|.|few|TRBV5-5
TGTGCCAGCAGCTTTAAGTTTATGGGTTCACCCTCTGGAAACACCATATATTTT
CASSFKFMGSPSGNTIYF
>TRBJ1-1|.|.|TRBV19
TGTGCCAGTTCTGAGCGGACTGAAGCTTTCTTT
CASSERTEAFF
>TRBJ2-2|TRBD2|few|TRBV4-2
TGTGCCAGCAGTCCCCTAGCGGGGGGGCCTACCGGGGAGCTGTTTTTT
CASSPLAGGPTGELFF
>TRBJ2-7|.|.|TRBV6-2/TRBV6-3
TGTGCCAACAGTGTTAAACTTAACACGTACGAGCAGTACTTC
CANSVKLNTYEQYF
>TRBJ1-3|TRBD1|.|TRBV5-4
TGTGCCAGCAGTGATGGACAGGGGATATTATCTGGAAACACCATATATTTT
CASSDGQGILSGNTIYF
>TRBJ2-1|.|.|TRBV25-1
TGTGCCAGCAGTGAATTCCAGGGGGGTGAGCAGTTCTTC
CASSEFQGGEQFF
>TRBJ2-1|.|many|TRBV7-9
TGTGCCAGCAGCTGGGGCTATGAGCAGTTCTTC
CASSWGYEQFF
>TRBJ1-5|.|.|TRBV29-1
TGCAGCGTTGGGAGGGACGGGTTAGGTCAGCCCCAGCATTTT
CSVGRDGLGQPQHF
>TRBJ1-1|.|.|TRBV2
TGTGCCTTCAATCCTGAGAACACTGAAGCTTTCTTT
CAFNPENTEAFF
>TRBJ2-5|.|once|TRBV27
TGTGCCAGCAGTCCCAGGACGGGCTCAGAGACCCAGTACTTC
CASSPRTGSETQYF
>TRBJ1-2|.|.|TRBV19
TGTGCCAGTAGTACGGGGCCCGACAGCACCTACTTATATGGCTACACCTTC
CASSTGPDSTYLYGYTF
>TRBJ2-3|.|.|TRBV11-3
TGTGCCAGCAGCTCGAGGGTTCACACAGATACGCAGTATTTT
CASSSRVHTDTQYF
>TRBJ2-3|TRBD2|.|TRBV9
TGTGCCAGCAGCGTATCGCCCCGACTAGCGGGCACAGATACGCAGTATTTT
CASSVSPRLAGTDTQYF
>TRBJ1-1|TRBD1|.|TRBV7-3
TGTGCCAGCAGCTCCGACTCGGACAGGAGGAACACTGAAGCTTTCTTT
CASSSDSDRRNTEAFF
>TRBJ2-3|TRBD1|.|TRBV20-1
TGCAGTGCTAGAGATCTCGGGACAGCCCGCACAGATACGCAGTATTTT
CSARDLGTARTDTQYF
>TRBJ2-1|.|few|TRBV6-6
TGTGCCAGCAGTTACTCGAAAGCGAGAAATGAGCAGTTCTTC
CASSYSKARNEQFF
>TRBJ2-2|TRBD2|.|TRBV6-1
TGTGCCAACAGTTTCACCCCATGGCGGGGGTACACCGGGGAGCTGTTTTTT
CANSFTPWRGYTGELFF
>TRBJ2-5|TRBD2|.|TRBV3-1
TGTGCCAGCAGCCAAGAGTTGCGGGGGGCCACAGAGACCCAGTACTTC
CASSQELRGATETQYF
>TRBJ2-6|TRBD1|.|TRBV29-1
TGCAGCGTTGAATCAGGGGGCGCGGGGGGGGCCAACGTCCTGACTTTC
CSVESGGAGGANVLTF
>TRBJ2-7|TRBD1|.|TRBV29-1
TGCAGCGTTGGTTTTGGACAGGGTTCCTACGAGCAGTACTTC
CSVGFGQGSYEQYF
>TRBJ2-3|.|few|TRBV24-1
TGTGCCACCAGTGATTTGGAGGGACTTCCAAGCACAGATACGCAGTATTTT
CATSDLEGLPSTDTQYF